The 5 T cell receptor beta chains reported below all come from one sample, sequenced in a study of T cells in Graves' hyperthyroidism and ophthalmopathy. RNA transcripts served as the template for amplifying TCR beta CDR3 regions. First-round RT-PCR with HTBI primers amplified the TCR CDR3 region. TCRdb reanalysed the multiplex PCR reads using MiXCR and keeps one entry per CDR3 protein. In the table there are a few hundred thousand distinct CDR3 sequences, about 18% of which are singletons. The specimen sequenced was blood. Receptors were obtained from a man aged 35-49 years with Graves' hyperthyroidism.

Many counts were recorded for this clonotype. This chain links TRBV12-3 or TRBV12-4 with TRBJ1-5, with 10 bases lining up with TRBD1. V trimming: 6 bases; J trimming: 7 bases; junction bases outside the gene matches: 6. There are 14 residues in the CDR3. The CDR3 here is CASRLTGGSQPQHF. Here the CDR3 DNA reads TGTGCCAGCAGACTGACAGGGGGCAGCCAGCCCCAGCATTTT.

This clonotype was counted ten times or more. The chain couples TRBV7-9 to TRBJ2-3; D might be TRBD1 (6 bases). The CDR3 has 14 amino acids. V dropped 4 bases and J dropped 2 bases, with 10 bases sitting between them. Germline CDR1 reads SEHNR; CDR2 reads FQNEAQ (reference sequence). The CDR3, as DNA: TGTGCCAGCAGCTACAGGGTCTACACAGATACGCAGTATTTT. It is translated as CASSYRVYTDTQYF.

This clonotype has ten or more counts. The rearrangement uses TRBV2 and TRBJ2-7; D perhaps matches TRBD1 (5 bases). V gave up 4 bases and J gave up 1 base, with 11 bases separating them. From germline, CDR1 is SNHLY and CDR2 FYNNEI. CDR3 size: 14 residues. CDR3 sequence (DNA): TGTGCCAGCAGTGGTTCCTGGACATCCTACGAGCAGTACTTC. Translated: CASSGSWTSYEQYF.

This sequence joins TRBV19 and TRBJ1-5; tentatively, D is TRBD1 (6 bases). Deletions cut 7 bases from V and 3 bases from J, with 13 bases between. Germline values: CDR1 LNHDA, CDR2 SQIVND (reference sequence). The CDR3 totals 14 residues. The CDR3 nucleotides are TGTGCCAGTACTTGGCAGGGGAACAATCAGCCCCAGCATTTT. Translating it yields CASTWQGNNQPQHF.

This clonotype appeared many times. The rearrangement links TRBV15 to TRBJ2-7, with 9 bases identical to TRBD1. CDR1 and CDR2 from the germline V gene are LNHNV and YYDKDF (reference sequence). The CDR3 sequence is 14 residues long. J was trimmed by 4 bases and V by 2 bases; bases with no gene match: 3. DNA for the CDR3: TGTGCCACCAGCAGAACCGGGACAGGGTACGAGCAGTACTTC. Translated, it gives CATSRTGTGYEQYF.